This T cell receptor (beta chain) was found in a study of blood T cell repertoires in COVID-19. Across the study: Collection of acute and convalescent COVID-19 samples took place in the United States, Italy and Spain. T cells, B-cell-depleted T cells, or PBMCs supplied cDNA or gDNA.

Germline V gene data show CDR1 as SGHVS and CDR2 as FQNEAQ. The CDR3 has 16 residues. V gave up 6 bases and J gave up 4 bases; unmatched junction bases: 13. Those enrolled in Seattle joined during active infection and were followed longitudinally afterward. Sequenced by immunoSEQ multiplex PCR; TCRdb stores in-frame clones only, minus some. The data contain tens of thousands of clones, around nine tenths of them singletons. The receptor was derived from a woman in her fifties or sixties with COVID-19, enrolled during active disease. The gene calls are TRBV7-8 and TRBJ2-3, with 7 bases that match TRBD1. The sample was peripheral blood. CDR3: CASRFRGTEESDTQYF. CDR3 nucleotide sequence: TGTGCCAGCAGATTCCGAGGGACAGAAGAGTCAGATACGCAGTATTTT.